This is a list of T cell receptor beta chains from one sample in a study of CD8 T cells in Susac syndrome. TCRdb re-derived calls from the immunoSEQ multiplex PCR reads in MiXCR, one entry per CDR3 protein. Found here are roughly 44,000 distinct CDR3 sequences, approximately 94% of them singletons; the top ten hold 0.5% to 0.55%. The sequenced sample was CD8+ T cells from PBMCs. These receptors all come from a human donor in good health. Both conserved end residues are part of each CDR3. Each record gives: V gene, J gene, D gene, CDR3 protein. D genes are given only for firm matches.

v_call: TRBV27; j_call: TRBJ2-7; d_call: NA; cdr3_aa: CASRGVGEQYF
v_call: TRBV7-9; j_call: TRBJ1-2; d_call: NA; cdr3_aa: CASSVGADGYTF
v_call: TRBV6-2/TRBV6-3; j_call: TRBJ2-2; d_call: TRBD2; cdr3_aa: CASGLAANTGELFF
v_call: TRBV28; j_call: TRBJ2-3; d_call: TRBD1; cdr3_aa: CASGYTPTGPSTDTQYF
v_call: TRBV3-1; j_call: TRBJ2-5; d_call: NA; cdr3_aa: CASSQAVAAGTQYF
v_call: TRBV5-6; j_call: TRBJ2-7; d_call: TRBD2; cdr3_aa: CASSLLSSGVYEQYF
v_call: TRBV28; j_call: TRBJ2-2; d_call: TRBD1; cdr3_aa: CASSPSVLGTESTGELFF
v_call: TRBV12-3/TRBV12-4; j_call: TRBJ2-1; d_call: TRBD2; cdr3_aa: CASSSPLLANNEQFF
v_call: TRBV19; j_call: TRBJ2-7; d_call: NA; cdr3_aa: CASRGASYEQYF
v_call: TRBV24-1; j_call: TRBJ2-3; d_call: NA; cdr3_aa: CATSGGSTDTQYF
v_call: TRBV27; j_call: TRBJ2-3; d_call: NA; cdr3_aa: CASSLFSGIPDTQYF
v_call: TRBV13; j_call: TRBJ1-1; d_call: NA; cdr3_aa: CASSLVRVEPEAFF
v_call: TRBV27; j_call: TRBJ1-5; d_call: NA; cdr3_aa: CASSFNSYSNQPQHF
v_call: TRBV4-1; j_call: TRBJ2-2; d_call: NA; cdr3_aa: CASSQVANTGELFF
v_call: TRBV4-1; j_call: TRBJ2-7; d_call: NA; cdr3_aa: CASSQVGGGGYEQYF
v_call: TRBV27; j_call: TRBJ2-7; d_call: NA; cdr3_aa: CASSPLGGYEQYF
v_call: TRBV2; j_call: TRBJ2-1; d_call: NA; cdr3_aa: CASRSGSSYNEQFF
v_call: TRBV7-9; j_call: TRBJ2-7; d_call: TRBD2; cdr3_aa: CASSTWTSGVSREQYF
v_call: TRBV28; j_call: TRBJ2-7; d_call: NA; cdr3_aa: CASSFAGLSSYEQYF
v_call: TRBV20-1; j_call: TRBJ2-5; d_call: TRBD2; cdr3_aa: CSAHPFSGSEETQYF
v_call: TRBV7-6; j_call: TRBJ2-6; d_call: NA; cdr3_aa: CASSLSWGSGANVLTF
v_call: TRBV28; j_call: TRBJ2-7; d_call: NA; cdr3_aa: CASSFYRAYEQYF
v_call: TRBV7-2; j_call: TRBJ1-2; d_call: TRBD1; cdr3_aa: CASSSTGPRGYTF
v_call: TRBV29-1; j_call: TRBJ2-2; d_call: NA; cdr3_aa: CSVESRGNTGELFF
v_call: TRBV28; j_call: TRBJ2-7; d_call: NA; cdr3_aa: CASSLGYNYEQYF
v_call: TRBV16; j_call: TRBJ1-1; d_call: NA; cdr3_aa: CASSQGGYTEAFF
v_call: TRBV4-2; j_call: TRBJ2-1; d_call: TRBD2; cdr3_aa: CASSSLAVPYNEQFF
v_call: TRBV7-2; j_call: TRBJ2-4; d_call: NA; cdr3_aa: CASSPPPLVRAKNIQYF
v_call: TRBV11-2; j_call: TRBJ2-1; d_call: NA; cdr3_aa: CASSPGAGGDEQFF
v_call: TRBV7-9; j_call: TRBJ2-7; d_call: NA; cdr3_aa: CASSVTADYEQYF
v_call: TRBV6-5; j_call: TRBJ1-5; d_call: TRBD1; cdr3_aa: CASSYTASWDRSNQPQHF
v_call: TRBV6-1; j_call: TRBJ2-5; d_call: NA; cdr3_aa: CASSESRTQYF
v_call: TRBV28; j_call: TRBJ1-2; d_call: NA; cdr3_aa: CASSFGTPDDGYTF
v_call: TRBV5-6; j_call: TRBJ2-2; d_call: NA; cdr3_aa: CASSETSRHGELFF
v_call: TRBV20-1; j_call: TRBJ2-7; d_call: NA; cdr3_aa: CSALGGTGSYEQYF
v_call: TRBV6-4; j_call: TRBJ2-1; d_call: TRBD2; cdr3_aa: CASSEASGTYNEQFF
v_call: TRBV6-4; j_call: TRBJ2-2; d_call: NA; cdr3_aa: CASSDSTGSPTGELFF
v_call: TRBV2; j_call: TRBJ1-1; d_call: NA; cdr3_aa: CASRGTQAFF
v_call: TRBV20-1; j_call: TRBJ2-1; d_call: TRBD2; cdr3_aa: CSARPTSVAYNEQFF
v_call: TRBV2; j_call: TRBJ1-1; d_call: NA; cdr3_aa: CASSDRPLEAFF